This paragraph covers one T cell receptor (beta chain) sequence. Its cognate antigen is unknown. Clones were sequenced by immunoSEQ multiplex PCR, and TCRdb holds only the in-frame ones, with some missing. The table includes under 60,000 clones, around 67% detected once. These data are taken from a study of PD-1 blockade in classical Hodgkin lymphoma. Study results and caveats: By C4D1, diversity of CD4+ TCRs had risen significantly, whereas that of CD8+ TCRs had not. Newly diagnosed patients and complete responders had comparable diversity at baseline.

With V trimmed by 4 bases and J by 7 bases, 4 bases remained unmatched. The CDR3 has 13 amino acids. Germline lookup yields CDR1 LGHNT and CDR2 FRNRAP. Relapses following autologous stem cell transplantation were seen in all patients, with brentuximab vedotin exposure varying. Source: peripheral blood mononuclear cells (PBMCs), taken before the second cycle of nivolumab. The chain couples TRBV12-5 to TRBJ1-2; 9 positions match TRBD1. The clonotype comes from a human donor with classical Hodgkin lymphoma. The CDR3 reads CASGSGTGSGYTF. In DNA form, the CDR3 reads TGTGCTAGTGGTTCCGGGACAGGGTCTGGCTACACCTTC.